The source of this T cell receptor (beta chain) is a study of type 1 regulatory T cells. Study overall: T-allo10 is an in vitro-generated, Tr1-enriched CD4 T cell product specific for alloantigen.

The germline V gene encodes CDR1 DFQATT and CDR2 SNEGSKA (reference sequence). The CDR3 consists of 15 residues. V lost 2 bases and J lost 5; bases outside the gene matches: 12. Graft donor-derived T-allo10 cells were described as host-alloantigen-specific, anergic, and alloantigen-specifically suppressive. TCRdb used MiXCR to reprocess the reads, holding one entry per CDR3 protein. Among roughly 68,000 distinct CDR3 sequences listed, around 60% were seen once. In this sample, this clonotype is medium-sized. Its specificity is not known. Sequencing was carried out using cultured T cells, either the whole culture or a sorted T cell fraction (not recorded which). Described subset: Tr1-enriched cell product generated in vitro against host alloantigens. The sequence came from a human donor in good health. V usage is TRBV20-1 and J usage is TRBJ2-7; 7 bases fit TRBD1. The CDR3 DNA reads TGCAGTGCTAGATCCCGACAGGGAATGAGGCACGAGCAGTACTTC. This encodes CSARSRQGMRHEQYF.